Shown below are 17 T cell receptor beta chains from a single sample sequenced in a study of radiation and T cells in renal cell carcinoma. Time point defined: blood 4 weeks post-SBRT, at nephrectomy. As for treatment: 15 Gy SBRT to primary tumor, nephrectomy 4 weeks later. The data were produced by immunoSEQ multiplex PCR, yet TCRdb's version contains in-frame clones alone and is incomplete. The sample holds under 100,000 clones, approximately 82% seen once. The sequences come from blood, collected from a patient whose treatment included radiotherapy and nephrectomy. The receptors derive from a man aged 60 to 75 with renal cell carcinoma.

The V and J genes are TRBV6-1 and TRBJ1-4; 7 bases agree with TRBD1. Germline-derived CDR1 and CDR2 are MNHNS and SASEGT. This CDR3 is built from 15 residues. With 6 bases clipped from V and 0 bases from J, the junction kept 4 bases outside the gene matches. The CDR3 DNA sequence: TGTGCCAGCAGGTCAACAGGGGCAACTAATGAAAAACTGTTTTTT. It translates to CASRSTGATNEKLFF.

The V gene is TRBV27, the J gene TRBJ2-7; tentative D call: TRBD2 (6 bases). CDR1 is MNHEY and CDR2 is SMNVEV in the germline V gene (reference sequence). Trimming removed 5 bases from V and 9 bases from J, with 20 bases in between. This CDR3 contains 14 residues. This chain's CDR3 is CASSQGLATSAQYF. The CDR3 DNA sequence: TGTGCCAGCAGTCAGGGACTGGCGACCAGTGCGCAGTACTTC.

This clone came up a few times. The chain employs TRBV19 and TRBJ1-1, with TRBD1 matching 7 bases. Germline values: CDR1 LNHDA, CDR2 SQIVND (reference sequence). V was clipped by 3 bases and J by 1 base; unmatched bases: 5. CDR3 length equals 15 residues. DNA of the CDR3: TGTGCCAGTAGTATGACAGGGTTGGCGAACACTGAAGCTTTCTTT. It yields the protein CASSMTGLANTEAFF.

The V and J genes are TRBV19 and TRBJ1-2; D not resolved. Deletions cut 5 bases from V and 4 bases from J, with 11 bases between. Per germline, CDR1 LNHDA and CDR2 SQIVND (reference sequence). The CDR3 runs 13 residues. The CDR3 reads CASSWLKGYGYTF. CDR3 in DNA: TGTGCCAGTAGTTGGTTAAAAGGCTATGGCTACACCTTC.

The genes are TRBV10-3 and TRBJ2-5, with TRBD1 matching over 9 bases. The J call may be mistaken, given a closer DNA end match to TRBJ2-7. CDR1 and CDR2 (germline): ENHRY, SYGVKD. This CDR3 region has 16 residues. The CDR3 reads CAISDTGSGTGSEQYF. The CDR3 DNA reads TGTGCCATCAGCGACACCGGCTCCGGGACAGGGTCCGAGCAGTACTTC.

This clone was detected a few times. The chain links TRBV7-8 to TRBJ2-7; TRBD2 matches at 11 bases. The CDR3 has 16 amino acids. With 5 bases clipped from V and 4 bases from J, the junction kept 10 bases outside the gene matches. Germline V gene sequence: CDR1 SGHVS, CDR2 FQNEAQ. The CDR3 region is CASSPSTRTSGYEQYF. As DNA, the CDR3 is TGTGCCAGCAGCCCATCAACACGGACTAGCGGGTACGAGCAGTACTTC.

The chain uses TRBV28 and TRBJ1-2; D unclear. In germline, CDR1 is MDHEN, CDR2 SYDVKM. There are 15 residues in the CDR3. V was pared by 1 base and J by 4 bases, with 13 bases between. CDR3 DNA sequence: TGTGCCAGCAGTTTATTTGGTGGGCCCTCCTATGGCTACACCTTC. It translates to CASSLFGGPSYGYTF.

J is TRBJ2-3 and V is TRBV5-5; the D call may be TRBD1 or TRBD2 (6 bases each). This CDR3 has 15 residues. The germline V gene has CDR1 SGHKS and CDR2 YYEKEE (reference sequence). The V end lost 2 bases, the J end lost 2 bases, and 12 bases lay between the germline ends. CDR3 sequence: CASSFMGGDTDTQYF. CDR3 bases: TGTGCCAGCAGCTTCATGGGGGGCGACACAGATACGCAGTATTTT.

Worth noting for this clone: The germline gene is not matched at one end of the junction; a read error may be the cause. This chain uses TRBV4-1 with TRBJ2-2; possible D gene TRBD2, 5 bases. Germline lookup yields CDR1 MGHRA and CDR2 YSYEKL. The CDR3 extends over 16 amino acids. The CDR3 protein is CATSRTFSRDTGELFF. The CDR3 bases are TGCGCCACCAGCCGGACTTTTAGTAGGGACACCGGGGAGCTGTTTTTT.

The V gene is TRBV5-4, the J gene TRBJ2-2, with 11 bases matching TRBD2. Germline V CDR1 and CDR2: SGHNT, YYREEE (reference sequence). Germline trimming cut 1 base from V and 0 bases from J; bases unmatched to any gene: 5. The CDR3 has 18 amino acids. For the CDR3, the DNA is TGTGCCAGCAGCTTGCCCCCGGGACTAGCGGCGAACACCGGGGAGCTGTTTTTT. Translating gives CASSLPPGLAANTGELFF.

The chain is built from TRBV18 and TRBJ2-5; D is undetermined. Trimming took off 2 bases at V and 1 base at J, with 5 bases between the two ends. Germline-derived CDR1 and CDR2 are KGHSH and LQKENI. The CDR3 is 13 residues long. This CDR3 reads CASSPGVQETQYF. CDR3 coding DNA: TGTGCCAGCTCACCAGGAGTCCAAGAGACCCAGTACTTC.

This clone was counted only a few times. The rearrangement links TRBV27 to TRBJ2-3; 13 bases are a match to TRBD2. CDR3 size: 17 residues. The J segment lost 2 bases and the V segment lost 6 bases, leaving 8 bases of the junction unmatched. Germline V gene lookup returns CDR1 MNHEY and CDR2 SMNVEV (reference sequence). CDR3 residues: CASSFLGTSGITDTQYF. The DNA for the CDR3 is TGTGCCAGCAGCTTTCTCGGGACTAGCGGGATCACAGATACGCAGTATTTT.

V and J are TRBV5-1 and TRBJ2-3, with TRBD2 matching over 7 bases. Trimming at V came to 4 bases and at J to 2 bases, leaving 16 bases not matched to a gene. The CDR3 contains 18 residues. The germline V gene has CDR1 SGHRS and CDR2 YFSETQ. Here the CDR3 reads CASSQKKGRGGITDTQYF. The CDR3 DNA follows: TGCGCCAGCAGCCAAAAGAAAGGCCGGGGAGGGATCACAGATACGCAGTATTTT.

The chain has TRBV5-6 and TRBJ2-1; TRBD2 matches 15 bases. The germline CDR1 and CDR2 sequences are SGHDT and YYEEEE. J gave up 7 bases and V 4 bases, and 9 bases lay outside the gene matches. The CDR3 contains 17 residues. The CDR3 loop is CASSRTSGRALRNEQFF. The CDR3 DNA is TGTGCCAGCAGCCGGACTAGCGGGAGGGCCTTAAGAAATGAGCAGTTCTTC.

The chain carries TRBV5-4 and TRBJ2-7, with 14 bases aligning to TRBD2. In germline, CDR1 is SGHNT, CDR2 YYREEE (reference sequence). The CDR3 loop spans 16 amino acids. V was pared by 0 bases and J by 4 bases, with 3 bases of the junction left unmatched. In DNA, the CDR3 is TGTGCCAGCAGCTTGGCGACTAGCGGGAGGGGGTACGAGCAGTACTTC. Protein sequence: CASSLATSGRGYEQYF. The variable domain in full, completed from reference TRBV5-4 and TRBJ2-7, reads ETGVTQSPTHLIKTRGQQVTLRCSSQSGHNTVSWYQQALGQGPQFIFQYYREEENGRGNFPPRFSGLQFPNYSSELNVNALELDDSALYLCASSLATSGRGYEQYFGPGTRLTVT.

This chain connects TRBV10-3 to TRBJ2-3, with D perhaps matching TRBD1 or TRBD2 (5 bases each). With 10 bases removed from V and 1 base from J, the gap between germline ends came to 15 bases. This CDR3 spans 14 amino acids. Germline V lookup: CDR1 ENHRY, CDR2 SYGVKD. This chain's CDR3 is CATEEAGRTDTQYF. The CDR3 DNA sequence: TGTGCCACCGAGGAGGCAGGGCGCACAGATACGCAGTATTTT.

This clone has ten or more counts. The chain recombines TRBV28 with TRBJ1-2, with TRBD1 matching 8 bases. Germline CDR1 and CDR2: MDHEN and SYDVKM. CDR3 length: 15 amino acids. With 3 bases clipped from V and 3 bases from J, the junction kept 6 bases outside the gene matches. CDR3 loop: CASSFPQGADYGYTF. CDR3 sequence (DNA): TGTGCCAGCAGTTTCCCTCAGGGGGCTGACTATGGCTACACCTTC.